The clone carrying this T cell receptor (beta chain) was counted once. V lost 0 bases and J lost 7; bases outside the gene matches: 0. This CDR3 is built from 12 residues. Per germline, CDR1 SEHNR and CDR2 FQNEAQ (reference sequence). The entry originates in a study of cytomegalovirus exposure and HLA in healthy donors. Repertoires were generated with immunoSEQ multiplex PCR, while TCRdb's copy carries only in-frame clones and drops some. In the table there are 140,000 or so clones, about 89% of which are singletons. The chain recombines TRBV7-9 with TRBJ2-7, with TRBD2 matching over 7 bases. This sequence originates from a man aged 18 to 30 in good health and CMV-seronegative. Sequencing was carried out using PBMCs. The CDR3 nucleotides read TGTGCCAGCAGCTTAGCGGGAGGGGAGCAGTACTTC. Amino acids: CASSLAGGEQYF.